Listed below are T cell receptor beta chains from one sample, sequenced in a study of response to subunit inactivated influenza vaccine. Via MiXCR, TCRdb re-called the RT-PCR reads, giving one row per CDR3 protein. The data contain about 780,000 distinct CDR3 sequences, around a sixth of them singletons. Specimen: PBMCs from blood, collected roughly 5 days after vaccination. These receptors were obtained from a man aged 50-59 years who received an inactivated influenza vaccine. The conserved cysteine and the conserved F or W are not part of the CDR3 here. Each record gives: V gene, J gene, CDR3 protein.

>TRBV7-9|TRBJ2-1
ASSLADRGMYNEQF
>TRBV20-1|TRBJ2-1
SALSSLAGGPNEQF
>TRBV7-2|TRBJ1-4
ASSPLSGVNEKLF
>TRBV12-3/TRBV12-4|TRBJ2-5
ASSLARGRVETQY
>TRBV7-6|TRBJ2-7
ASSLAGGGRAYEQY
>TRBV12-3/TRBV12-4|TRBJ1-4
ASRADPVEKLF
>TRBV19|TRBJ2-1
ASSITAYNEQF
>TRBV29-1|TRBJ1-1
SVDGLEVTEAF
>TRBV5-3|TRBJ2-2
AMGPGTGRAGELF
>TRBV6-2/TRBV6-3|TRBJ2-5
ASSHLLRTSLLETQY
>TRBV10-3|TRBJ2-7
AISRDRVYEQY
>TRBV6-1|TRBJ2-1
ASRTSGGFNEQF
>TRBV12-3/TRBV12-4|TRBJ1-1
ASSPWRGSEAF
>TRBV11-2|TRBJ2-4
ASSSLLGEGN
>TRBV5-1|TRBJ1-1
ASSLRYMGMNTEAF
>TRBV2|TRBJ2-5
ASSVIKETQY
>TRBV4-3|TRBJ2-6
ASSQDTHSGANVLT
>TRBV5-1|TRBJ2-3
ASRTGASTDTQY
>TRBV2|TRBJ2-5
ASSEISRETQY
>TRBV20-1|TRBJ2-5
SAGDSETQY
>TRBV18|TRBJ2-1
ASSPPIGRATYNEQF
>TRBV9|TRBJ2-1
ASGSGTSGRGSYNEQF
>TRBV7-2|TRBJ2-7
ASSLARVHEQY
>TRBV7-9|TRBJ2-4
ASSLGGPGTGKNIQY
>TRBV25-1|TRBJ2-1
ATLRSFEQF
>TRBV5-1|TRBJ1-1
ASSLEQAANTEAF
>TRBV5-1|TRBJ2-7
ASSRDRDEQY
>TRBV29-1|TRBJ1-1
SVEDTRNTEAF
>TRBV20-1|TRBJ2-3
SARRFGRVRTDTQY
>TRBV10-2|TRBJ2-1
ASRGVVRIDEQF
>TRBV29-1|TRBJ2-7
SVELGSSYEQY
>TRBV29-1|TRBJ2-2
SVVDRSNTGELF
>TRBV7-8|TRBJ2-2
ASLEPGLYTGELF